This TCR beta chain originates from a study of cytotoxic CD8 clonotypes in ibrutinib-treated CLL. Method: immunoSEQ multiplex PCR; TCRdb's copy keeps in-frame clones and lacks some. The table shows about 310,000 clones, with just under 80% occurring only once. V gave up 6 bases and J gave up 2 bases, with 21 bases separating them. The CDR3 has 17 residues. Germline V gives CDR1 SNHLY, CDR2 FYNNEI. The chain combines TRBV2 with TRBJ2-3, with a tentative D call TRBD2 (6 bases). The source of this sequence is a human donor with chronic lymphocytic leukemia. This specimen consisted of PBMCs, obtained before ibrutinib treatment. This CDR3 is CASSFIADRSLTDTQYF. The CDR3 DNA is TGTGCCAGCAGCTTCATAGCGGACCGGTCTCTCACAGATACGCAGTATTTT.